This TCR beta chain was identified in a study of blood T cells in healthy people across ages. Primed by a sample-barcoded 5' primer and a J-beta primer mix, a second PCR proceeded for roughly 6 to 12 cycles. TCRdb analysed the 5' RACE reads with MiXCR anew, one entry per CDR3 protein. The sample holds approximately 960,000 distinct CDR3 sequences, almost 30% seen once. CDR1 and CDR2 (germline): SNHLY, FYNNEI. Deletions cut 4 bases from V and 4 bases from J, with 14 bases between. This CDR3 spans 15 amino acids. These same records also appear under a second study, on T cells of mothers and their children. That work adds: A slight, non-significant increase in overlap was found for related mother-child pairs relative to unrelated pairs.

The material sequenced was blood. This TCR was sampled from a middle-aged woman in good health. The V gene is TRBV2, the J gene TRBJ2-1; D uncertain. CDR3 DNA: TGTGCCAGCAGTGGAGTCGGACGTACTTACAATGAGCAGTTCTTC. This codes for CASSGVGRTYNEQFF.